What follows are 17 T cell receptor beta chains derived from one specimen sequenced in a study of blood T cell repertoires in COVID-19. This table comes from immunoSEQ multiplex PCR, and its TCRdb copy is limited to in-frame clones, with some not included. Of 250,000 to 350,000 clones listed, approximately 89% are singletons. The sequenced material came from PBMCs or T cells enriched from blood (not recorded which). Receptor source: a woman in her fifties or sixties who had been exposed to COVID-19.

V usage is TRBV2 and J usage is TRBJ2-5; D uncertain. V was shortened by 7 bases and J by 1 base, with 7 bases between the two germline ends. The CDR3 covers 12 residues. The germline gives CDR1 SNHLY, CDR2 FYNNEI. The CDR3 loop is CASTLVQETQYF. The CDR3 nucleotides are TGTGCCAGCACCCTAGTCCAAGAGACCCAGTACTTC.

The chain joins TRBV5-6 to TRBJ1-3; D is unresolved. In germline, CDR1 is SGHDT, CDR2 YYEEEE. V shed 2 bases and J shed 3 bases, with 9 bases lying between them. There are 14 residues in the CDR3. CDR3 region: CASSFQIFGNTIYF. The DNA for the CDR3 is TGTGCCAGCAGCTTCCAGATTTTTGGAAACACCATATATTTT.

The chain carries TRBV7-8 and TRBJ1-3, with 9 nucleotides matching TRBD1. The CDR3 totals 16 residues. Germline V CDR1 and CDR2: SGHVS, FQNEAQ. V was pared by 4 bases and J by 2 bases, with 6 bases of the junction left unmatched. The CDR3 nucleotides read TGTGCCAGCAGCTATGATTGGGACAGGGCTGGAAACACCATATATTTT. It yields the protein CASSYDWDRAGNTIYF. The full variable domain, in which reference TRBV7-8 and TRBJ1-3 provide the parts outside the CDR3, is GAGVSQSPRYKVAKRGQDVALRCDPISGHVSLFWYQQALGQGPEFLTYFQNEAQLDKSGLPSDRFFAERPEGSVSTLKIQRTQQEDSAVYLCASSYDWDRAGNTIYFGEGSWLTVV.

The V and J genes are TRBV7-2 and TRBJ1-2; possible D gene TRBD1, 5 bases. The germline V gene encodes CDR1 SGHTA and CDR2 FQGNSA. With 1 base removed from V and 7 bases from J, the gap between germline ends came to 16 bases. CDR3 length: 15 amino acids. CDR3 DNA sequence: TGTGCCAGCAGCTTAGGGGTAGGGGTGGTTGGTGGCTACACCTTC. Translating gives CASSLGVGVVGGYTF. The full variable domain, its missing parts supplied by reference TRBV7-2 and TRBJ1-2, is GAGVSQSPSNKVTEKGKDVELRCDPISGHTALYWYRQSLGQGLEFLIYFQGNSAPDKSGLPSDRFSAERTGGSVSTLTIQRTQQEDSAVYLCASSLGVGVVGGYTFGSGTRLTVV.

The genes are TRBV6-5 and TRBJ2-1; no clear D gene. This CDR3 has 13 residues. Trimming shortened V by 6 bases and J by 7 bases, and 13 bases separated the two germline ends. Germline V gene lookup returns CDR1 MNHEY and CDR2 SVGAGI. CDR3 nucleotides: TGTGCCAGCAGGATGAGAGAAGATAATGAGCAGTTCTTC. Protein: CASRMREDNEQFF.

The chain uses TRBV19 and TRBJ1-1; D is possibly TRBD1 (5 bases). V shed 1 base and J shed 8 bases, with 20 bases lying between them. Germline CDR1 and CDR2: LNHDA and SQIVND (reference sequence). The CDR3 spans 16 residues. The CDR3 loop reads CASSIAAGRGLGEAFF. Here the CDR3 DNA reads TGTGCCAGTAGTATAGCAGCCGGGCGGGGCCTTGGCGAAGCTTTCTTT.

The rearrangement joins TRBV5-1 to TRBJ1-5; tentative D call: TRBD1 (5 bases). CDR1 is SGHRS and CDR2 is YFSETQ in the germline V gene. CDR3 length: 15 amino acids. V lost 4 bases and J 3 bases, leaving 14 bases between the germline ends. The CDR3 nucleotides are TGCGCCAGCAGCCCCCGGGGGGAGCTCAATCAGCCCCAGCATTTT. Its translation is CASSPRGELNQPQHF.

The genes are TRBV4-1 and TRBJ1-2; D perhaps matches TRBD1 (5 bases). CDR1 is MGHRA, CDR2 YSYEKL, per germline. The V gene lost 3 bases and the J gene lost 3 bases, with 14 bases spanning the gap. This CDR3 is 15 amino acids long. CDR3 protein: CASSQGYTTDYGYTF. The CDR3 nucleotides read TGCGCCAGCAGCCAGGGGTATACGACAGACTATGGCTACACCTTC.

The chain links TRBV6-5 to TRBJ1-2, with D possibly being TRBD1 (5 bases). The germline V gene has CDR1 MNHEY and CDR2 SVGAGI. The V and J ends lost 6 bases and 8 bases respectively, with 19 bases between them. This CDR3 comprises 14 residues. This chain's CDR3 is CASRADKSFRGYTF. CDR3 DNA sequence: TGTGCCAGCAGGGCGGACAAATCCTTCCGGGGCTACACCTTC.

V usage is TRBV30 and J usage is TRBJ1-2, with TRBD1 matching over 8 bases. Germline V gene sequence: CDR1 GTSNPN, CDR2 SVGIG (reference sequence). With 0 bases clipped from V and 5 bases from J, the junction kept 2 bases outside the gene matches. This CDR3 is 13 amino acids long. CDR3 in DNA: TGTGCCTGGAGTGTACAGGGGGAATATGGCTACACCTTC. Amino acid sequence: CAWSVQGEYGYTF.

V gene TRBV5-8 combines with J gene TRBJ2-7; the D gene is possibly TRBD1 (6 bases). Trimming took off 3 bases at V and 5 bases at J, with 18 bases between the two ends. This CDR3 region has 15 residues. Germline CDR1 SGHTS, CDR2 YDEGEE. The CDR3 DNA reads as TGTGCCAGCAGCTGGAACTTTGACAGGTATAACGAGCAGTACTTC. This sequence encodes CASSWNFDRYNEQYF.

The CDR3 sequence: CASSHTGVSSADTQYF. CDR3 DNA sequence: TGCGCCAGCAGCCACACAGGGGTCTCTAGCGCAGATACGCAGTATTTT. J is TRBJ2-3 and V is TRBV4-1; D perhaps matches TRBD1 (7 bases). V lost 3 bases and J lost 4, with 17 bases in between. The CDR3 is 16 amino acids. Germline CDR1 reads MGHRA; CDR2 reads YSYEKL.

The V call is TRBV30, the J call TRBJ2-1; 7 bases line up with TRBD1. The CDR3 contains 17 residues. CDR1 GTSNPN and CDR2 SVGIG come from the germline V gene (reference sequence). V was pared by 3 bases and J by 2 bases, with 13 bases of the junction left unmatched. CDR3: CAWSRATGTAAYNEQFF. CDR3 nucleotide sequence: TGTGCCTGGAGCCGCGCAACCGGGACAGCGGCCTACAATGAGCAGTTCTTC.

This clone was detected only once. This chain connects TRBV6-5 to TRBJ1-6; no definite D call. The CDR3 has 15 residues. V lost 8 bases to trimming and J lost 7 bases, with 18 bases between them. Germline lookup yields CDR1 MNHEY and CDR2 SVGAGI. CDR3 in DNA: TGTGCCAGCCACCAACTTCAAGTCCGGAATTCACCCCTCCACTTT. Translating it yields CASHQLQVRNSPLHF.

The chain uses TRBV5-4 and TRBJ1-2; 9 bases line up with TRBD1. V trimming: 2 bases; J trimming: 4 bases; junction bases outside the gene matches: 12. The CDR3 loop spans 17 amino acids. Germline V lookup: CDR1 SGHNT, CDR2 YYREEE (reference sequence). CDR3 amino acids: CASSLEGQGGKTYGYTF. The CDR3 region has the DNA TGTGCCAGCAGCTTAGAGGGACAGGGAGGGAAGACCTATGGCTACACCTTC.

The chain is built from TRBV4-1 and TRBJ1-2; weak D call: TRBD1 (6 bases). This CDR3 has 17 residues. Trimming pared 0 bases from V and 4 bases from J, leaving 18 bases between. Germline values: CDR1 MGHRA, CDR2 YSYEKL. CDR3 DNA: TGCGCCAGCAGCCAAGAAGGGGGTCGTAACATTATCTATGGCTACACCTTC. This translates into CASSQEGGRNIIYGYTF.

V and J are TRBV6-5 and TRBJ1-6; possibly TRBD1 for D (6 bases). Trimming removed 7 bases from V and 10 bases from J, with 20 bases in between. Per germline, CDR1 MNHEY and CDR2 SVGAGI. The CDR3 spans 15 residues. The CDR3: CASTTGTLGRSPLHF. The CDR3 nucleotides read TGTGCCAGCACCACCGGGACATTAGGCCGATCACCCCTCCACTTT.